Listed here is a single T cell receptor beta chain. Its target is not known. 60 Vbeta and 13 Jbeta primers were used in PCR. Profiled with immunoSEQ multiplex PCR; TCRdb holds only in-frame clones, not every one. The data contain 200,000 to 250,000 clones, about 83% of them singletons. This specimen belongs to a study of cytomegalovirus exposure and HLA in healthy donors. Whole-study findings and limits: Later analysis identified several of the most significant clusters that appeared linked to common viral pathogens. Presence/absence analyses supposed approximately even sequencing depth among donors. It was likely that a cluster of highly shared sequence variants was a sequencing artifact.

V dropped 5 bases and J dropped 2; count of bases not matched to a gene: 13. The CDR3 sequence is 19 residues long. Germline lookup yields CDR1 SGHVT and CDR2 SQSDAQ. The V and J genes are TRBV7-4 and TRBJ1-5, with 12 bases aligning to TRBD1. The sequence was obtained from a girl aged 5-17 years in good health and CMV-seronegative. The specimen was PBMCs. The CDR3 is CASSLRPGTGGSGNQPQHF. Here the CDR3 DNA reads TGTGCCAGCAGCCTTCGACCCGGGACAGGGGGCTCTGGCAATCAGCCCCAGCATTTT.